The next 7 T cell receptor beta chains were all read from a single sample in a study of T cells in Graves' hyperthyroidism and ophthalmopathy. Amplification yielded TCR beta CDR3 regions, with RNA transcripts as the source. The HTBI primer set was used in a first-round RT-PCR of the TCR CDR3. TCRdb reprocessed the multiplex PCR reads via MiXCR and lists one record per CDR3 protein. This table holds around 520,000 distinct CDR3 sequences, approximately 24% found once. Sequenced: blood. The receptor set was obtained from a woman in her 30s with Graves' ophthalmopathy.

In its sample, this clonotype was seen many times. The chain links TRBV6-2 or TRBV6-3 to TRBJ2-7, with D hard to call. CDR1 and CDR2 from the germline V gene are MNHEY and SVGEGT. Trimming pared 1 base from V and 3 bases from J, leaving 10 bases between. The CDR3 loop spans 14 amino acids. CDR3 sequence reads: CASSYLNLYYEQYF. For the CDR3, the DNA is TGTGCCAGCAGTTACTTGAATTTGTACTACGAGCAGTACTTC.

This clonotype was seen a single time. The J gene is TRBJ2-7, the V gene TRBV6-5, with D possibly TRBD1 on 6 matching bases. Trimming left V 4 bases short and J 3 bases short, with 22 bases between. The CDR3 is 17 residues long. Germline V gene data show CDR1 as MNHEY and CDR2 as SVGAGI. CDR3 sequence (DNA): TGTGCCAGCAGTTGGGGTACCCCAGGGGATGGAAGCTACGAGCAGTACTTC. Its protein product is CASSWGTPGDGSYEQYF.

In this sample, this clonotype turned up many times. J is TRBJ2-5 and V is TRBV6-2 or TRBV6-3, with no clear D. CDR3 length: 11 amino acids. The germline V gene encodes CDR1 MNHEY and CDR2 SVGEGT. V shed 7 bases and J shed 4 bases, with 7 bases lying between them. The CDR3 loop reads CASKTGETQYF. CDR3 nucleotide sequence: TGTGCCAGCAAGACGGGAGAGACCCAGTACTTC.

Here the CDR3 DNA reads TGTGCCAGCAGTGGGGCCCAGGGTGGTGGCTATGGCTACACCTTC. Residues: CASSGAQGGGYGYTF. The chain employs TRBV12-3 or TRBV12-4 and TRBJ1-2, with D possibly TRBD1 on 5 matching bases. Trimming removed 5 bases at V and 4 bases at J, with 17 bases between. The CDR3 length is 15 residues.

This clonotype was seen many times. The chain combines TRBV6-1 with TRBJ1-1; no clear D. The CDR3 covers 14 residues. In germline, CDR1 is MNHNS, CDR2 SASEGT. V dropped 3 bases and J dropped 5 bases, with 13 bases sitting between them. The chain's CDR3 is CASSDSFGVTEAFF. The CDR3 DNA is TGTGCCAGCAGTGACAGTTTTGGGGTGACTGAAGCTTTCTTT.

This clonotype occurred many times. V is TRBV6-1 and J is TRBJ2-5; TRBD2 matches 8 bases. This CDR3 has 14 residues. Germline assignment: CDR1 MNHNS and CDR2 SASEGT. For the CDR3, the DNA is TGTGCTTCGGCGGGAGGAGGGGCCCAAGAGACCCAGTACTTC. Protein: CASAGGGAQETQYF.

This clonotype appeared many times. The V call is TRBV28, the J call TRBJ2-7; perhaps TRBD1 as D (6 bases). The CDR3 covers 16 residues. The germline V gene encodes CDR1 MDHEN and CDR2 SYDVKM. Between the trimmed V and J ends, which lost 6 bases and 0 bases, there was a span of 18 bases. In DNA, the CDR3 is TGTGCCAGCAGCACAGAGACAGGCCTGAGCTCCTACGAGCAGTACTTC. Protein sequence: CASSTETGLSSYEQYF.